Listed below are T cell receptor beta chains from one sample, sequenced in a study of blood T cell repertoires in COVID-19. The table came from immunoSEQ multiplex PCR; TCRdb's copy has only in-frame clones and leaves some out. This sample has 150,000 to 200,000 clones, with roughly 85% found just once. Sequencing used peripheral blood. The source of these receptors is a man aged 55 to 70 with acute or convalescent COVID-19. Both conserved end residues are part of each CDR3. D genes are given only for firm matches.

d_call v_call cdr3_aa
. TRBV4-1 CASSQVGLSTDTQYF
. TRBV11-2 CASSRIPSVNTGELFF
TRBD1 TRBV6-5 CASSRGQGTSPLHF
TRBD1 TRBV7-9 CASSFRQGGGSPLHF
. TRBV5-1 CASMTGGERRKTQYF
. TRBV9 CASSQQGTGTGELFF
. TRBV7-3 CASSFFSLGGYTF
TRBD1 TRBV11-2 CASSLSGGTGGTQYF
. TRBV21-1 CASSNRGGEVPDTQYF
TRBD2 TRBV27 CASSKLKTSGTDTQYF
. TRBV7-9 CASSLVGADTEAFF
TRBD1 TRBV7-8 CASTTNRGPSETQYF
TRBD1 TRBV6-5 CASSFTGTVNYGYTF
. TRBV24-1 CATSDTEAFF
. TRBV6-6 CASRNRTPFYTF
. TRBV15 CATSRVPSSYEQYF
. TRBV7-9 CASSLGQNEQFF
. TRBV9 CASSVASGPSDEQFF
. TRBV5-5 CASSLGVTPTGQYF
TRBD1 TRBV28 CASKTGQLNTEAFF
. TRBV6-1 CASSEALQTAILGQPQHF
. TRBV10-3 CAISAGVSNTGELFF
. TRBV7-6 CASSYPAGEQFF
. TRBV28 CASSLGMIPGEKLFF
. TRBV18 CASSVLATETQYF
. TRBV19 CASSIAGRGARDTQYF
TRBD2 TRBV12-3/TRBV12-4 CASGDQAGAEQFF
. TRBV30 CAWSVPGHPKAFF
. TRBV4-2 CASSQDEGTGTNYGYTF
. TRBV3-1/TRBV3-2 CASSQAVGTGGDEQFF
TRBD2 TRBV11-2 CASSLARGRKNEQYF
TRBD1 TRBV30 CAWNAGGKANVLTF
. TRBV28 CASSSTGGGGYTF
. TRBV6-2/TRBV6-3 CASSRSSNEKLFF
. TRBV21-1 CASIPPGGPTGELFF
. TRBV4-1 CASSQEWGSSYEQYF
TRBD1 TRBV11-2 CASSSQGTVNTGELFF
. TRBV14 CASSHRSTGVGEQFF
TRBD1 TRBV5-8 CASSFFWTGSYEQYF
. TRBV28 CASSSYRETNEKLFF
. TRBV19 CASRSRQGTSGELFF
. TRBV19 CASSMGAETQYF